The present T cell receptor beta chain was sequenced within a study of blood T cell repertoires in COVID-19. Study-wide background: Material from acute and convalescent COVID-19 was sourced from the United States, Italy and Spain. From T cells, B-cell-depleted T cells, or PBMCs came the material, which was cDNA or gDNA.

Under the authors' procedure: Amplified reference gene primers provided the basis for estimating nucleated cell counts. TCRdb's table, derived via immunoSEQ multiplex PCR, lists solely in-frame clones and lacks some. Clonal size and the V and J genes are those of that table, whereas D and trimming came from the DNA. The table includes approximately 90,000 clones, 65% to 80% detected once. CDR3 length: 13 amino acids. The trim removed 6 bases at V and 4 bases at J, leaving 4 bases unmatched. Germline loops: CDR1 SQVTM, CDR2 ANQGSEA. Sample: peripheral blood. The V and J genes are TRBV29-1 and TRBJ1-1, with 11 bases identical to TRBD1. The TCR originated in a man aged 65-85 years with acute or convalescent COVID-19. The CDR3 is CSVGQGAITEAFF. In DNA form, the CDR3 reads TGCAGCGTAGGACAGGGGGCGATCACTGAAGCTTTCTTT.